The T cell receptor delta chain under discussion was sequenced for a study of γδ T cells in repeated Plasmodium falciparum infection. Study at large: Malian gammadelta TCRs were studied during no-transmission periods and across acute malaria episodes.

On this clone: The germline gene is not matched at one end of the junction; a read error may be the cause.

TCRdb re-called the multiplex PCR reads via CATT. The table includes roughly 48,000 delta-chain clones, around 1.6% detected once. Sequencing used gamma-delta T cells from blood. The clonotype comes from a pool of human donors (malaria-infected and uninfected, not separated).

DNA for the CDR3: TGTGCTCTTGGGGGTGTACGGCGGGGGATCCAAACCGATGAACTCATCTTT. Encoded protein: CALGGVRRGIQTDELIF. The chain joins TRDV1 to TRDJ1, with TRDD3 matching 7 bases. This CDR3 is 17 amino acids long. From germline, CDR1 is TSWWSYY and CDR2 QGS.